A selection of T cell receptor beta chains follows, all from one sample in a study of blood T cell repertoires in COVID-19. Measured with immunoSEQ multiplex PCR; TCRdb has only the in-frame clones, and not every one. The sample yields 52,000 or so clones, roughly 90% seen once. Sequencing used peripheral blood. The receptors originated from a man aged 45-60 years with acute or convalescent COVID-19. Both conserved end residues are part of each CDR3. Each record gives: D gene, clone size, V gene, J gene, CDR3 DNA, CDR3 protein. D genes are given only for firm matches. Clone size is not always given. Where it is, it says once, few, many or a class for expanded clones.

>TRBD2|-|TRBV9|TRBJ2-3
TGTGCCAGCAGCGTCCCGGGACTAGCGGCAGATACGCAGTATTTT
CASSVPGLAADTQYF
>-|-|TRBV6-6|TRBJ1-4
TGTGCCAGCAGACCCAGGACAAGGGAAAAACTGTTTTTT
CASRPRTREKLFF
>TRBD2|-|TRBV5-6|TRBJ2-4
TGTGCCAGCAGCCCTGGTAGCGGGAGAGACATTCAGTACTTC
CASSPGSGRDIQYF
>-|-|TRBV21-1|TRBJ2-1
TGTGCCAGCAGCAAATGGGGGCTAGCGGGAGAAACCTACAATGAGCAGTTCTTC
CASSKWGLAGETYNEQFF
>TRBD2|-|TRBV4-1|TRBJ2-3
TGCGCCAGCAGCCAAGAGAGGAGCGGGAGTCTCACAGATACGCAGTATTTT
CASSQERSGSLTDTQYF
>TRBD1|-|TRBV20-1|TRBJ1-6
TGCAGTGCTAGTTACAGGGGCACCTATAATTCACCCCTCCACTTT
CSASYRGTYNSPLHF
>-|-|TRBV5-8|TRBJ2-4
TGTGCCAGCAGCTTGGGCCAGGACATCGTGTCCAAAAACATTCAGTACTTC
CASSLGQDIVSKNIQYF
>-|-|TRBV27|TRBJ1-5
TGTGCCAGCAGCCTCAGGGCACGTGATCAGCCCCAGCATTTT
CASSLRARDQPQHF
>TRBD2|-|TRBV9|TRBJ2-7
TGTGCCAGCAGCGCTTCTAGCGGTAGCTCCTACGAGCAGTACTTC
CASSASSGSSYEQYF
>-|-|TRBV28|TRBJ2-3
TGTGCCAGCAGTACACCAGGGGAAACGGGCACAGATACGCAGTATTTT
CASSTPGETGTDTQYF
>TRBD1|once|TRBV5-1|TRBJ2-1
TGCGCCAGCAGCCTCACCTACAGGGGATATAACGACAATGAGCAGTTCTTC
CASSLTYRGYNDNEQFF
>TRBD2|-|TRBV5-5|TRBJ2-3
TGTGCCAGCAGCTTGAAGCCAGCGGGAGGTCAAGCGGGGGGTACGCAGTATTTT
CASSLKPAGGQAGGTQYF
>TRBD1|-|TRBV27|TRBJ1-2
TGTGCCAGCCGATCCTTGGGGACAGGGGGTACCTCATCGGGCTACACCTTC
CASRSLGTGGTSSGYTF
>TRBD2|-|TRBV19|TRBJ2-5
TGTGCCAGCAGACGGGGGGACCGGACGTACCAAGAGACCCAGTACTTC
CASRRGDRTYQETQYF
>-|-|TRBV5-8|TRBJ2-5
TGTGCCAGCAGCTTGGGCTCCCGAACTGAGACCCAGTACTTC
CASSLGSRTETQYF
>TRBD2|-|TRBV14|TRBJ2-1
TGTGCTAACAGCGGGAGATTAGGTGAGCAGTTCTTC
CANSGRLGEQFF
>TRBD1|-|TRBV5-5|TRBJ2-5
TGTGCCAGCAGCCCAACCGGGACAGGGATCCAAGAGACCCAGTACTTC
CASSPTGTGIQETQYF
>-|-|TRBV2|TRBJ2-2
TGTGCCAGCAGCTACAGGGTGTCCGGGGAGCTGTTTTTT
CASSYRVSGELFF
>TRBD2|once|TRBV10-3|TRBJ2-3
TGTGCCATCAGTGAGTGGCGGGAGGGCACAGATACGCAGTATTTT
CAISEWREGTDTQYF
>TRBD1|-|TRBV6-6|TRBJ1-5
TGTGCCAGCAGTGACAGGGACAATCAGCCCCAGCATTTT
CASSDRDNQPQHF
>-|-|TRBV3-1/TRBV3-2|TRBJ1-6
TGTGCCACCAGGCAGATGAATTCACCCCTCCACTTT
CATRQMNSPLHF
>-|-|TRBV24-1|TRBJ2-3
TGTGCCACCAGTGATTCCCGCGGGGGCATCACAGATACGCAGTATTTT
CATSDSRGGITDTQYF
>-|-|TRBV9|TRBJ1-1
TGTGCCAGCAGCGCGGTAATTCGGGATAACACTGAAGCTTTCTTT
CASSAVIRDNTEAFF
>-|-|TRBV5-8|TRBJ2-5
TGTGCCAGCAGCTATGGGGGGAACCAAGAGACCCAGTACTTC
CASSYGGNQETQYF
>TRBD1|-|TRBV7-9|TRBJ1-1
TGTGCCAGCAGCTTTACAGGGGGTGTTACTGAAGCTTTCTTT
CASSFTGGVTEAFF
>TRBD2|-|TRBV7-9|TRBJ2-5
TGTGCCAGCAGCGGGGAGGGAGGGAGGCCTAAAGAGACCCAGTACTTC
CASSGEGGRPKETQYF
>-|-|TRBV5-1|TRBJ2-2
TGCGCCAGCAGCCACAGGGATCGCACCGGGGAGCTGTTTTTT
CASSHRDRTGELFF
>-|-|TRBV6-5|TRBJ2-2
TGTGCCAGCAGCCCCACAGGGGGGGACACCGGGGAGCTGTTTTTT
CASSPTGGDTGELFF
>-|-|TRBV3-1/TRBV3-2|TRBJ2-1
TGTGCCAGCAATATGGGAGGAGGGGTCAATGAGCAGTTCTTC
CASNMGGGVNEQFF
>TRBD1|-|TRBV27|TRBJ1-2
TGTGCCAGCAGTTGGGGACAGGGGGAATCACTTGGCTACACCTTC
CASSWGQGESLGYTF
>-|once|TRBV29-1|TRBJ1-3
TGCAGCGTTGAAGTTGAAGGGGGTACCATATATTTT
CSVEVEGGTIYF
>-|-|TRBV5-6|TRBJ2-7
TGTGCCAGCAGCACTGGAAGGCAGGTCGTCTACGAGCAGTACTTC
CASSTGRQVVYEQYF
>TRBD1|-|TRBV27|TRBJ2-7
TGTGCCAGCAGTTTAAAGGACAGGGGCCACGAGCAGTACTTC
CASSLKDRGHEQYF
>TRBD2|-|TRBV15|TRBJ2-2
TGTGCCACCAGCAGATCAAGGACTAGCCCCAACACCGGGGAGCTGTTTTTT
CATSRSRTSPNTGELFF
>TRBD1|few|TRBV2|TRBJ2-5
TGTGCCAGGACAGGGGACAGTGGAGAGACCCAGTACTTC
CARTGDSGETQYF
>-|-|TRBV21-1|TRBJ2-7
TGTGCCAGCAGCAAAGAGGGACTAGCGGGGAACTCCTACGAGCAGTACTTC
CASSKEGLAGNSYEQYF
>-|-|TRBV29-1|TRBJ2-5
TGCAGCGTCGCGGCGGGTCGAGAGACCCAGTACTTC
CSVAAGRETQYF
>TRBD1|-|TRBV4-3|TRBJ1-1
TGCGCCAGCAGCCCCGGGACAGGACTGAACACTGAAGCTTTCTTT
CASSPGTGLNTEAFF
>-|-|TRBV12-3/TRBV12-4|TRBJ1-2
TGTGCCAGCAGTTTTCGGGACATCTTTGGCTACACCTTC
CASSFRDIFGYTF
>TRBD1|few|TRBV19|TRBJ1-5
TGTGCCAGTACACAGGGGGCTCGGCAGCCCCAGCATTTT
CASTQGARQPQHF
>TRBD1|-|TRBV29-1|TRBJ2-5
TGCAGCGCCGACAGGGCCGAAGAGACCCAGTACTTC
CSADRAEETQYF
>-|-|TRBV19|TRBJ1-3
TGTGCCAGTAGTATTGGAGAGATTACTGGAAACACCATATATTTT
CASSIGEITGNTIYF
>-|-|TRBV6-5|TRBJ1-2
TGTGCCAGCAGTTACTCGCGGGGCGATCACTATGGCTACACCTTC
CASSYSRGDHYGYTF
>-|-|TRBV7-9|TRBJ2-1
TGTGCCAGCAGCTTTAACTCGCAGGGGATGTCCTACAATGAGCAGTTCTTC
CASSFNSQGMSYNEQFF
>-|-|TRBV7-8|TRBJ1-5
TGTGCCAGCAGCCAGAACAGGGAGGGTTTAGATAGCAATCAGCCCCAGCATTTT
CASSQNREGLDSNQPQHF
>-|-|TRBV6-1|TRBJ1-6
TGTGCCAGCAGTGAAGCCCTACAGGGAATCATTCGGGATTCACCCCTCCACTTT
CASSEALQGIIRDSPLHF
>-|-|TRBV12-3/TRBV12-4|TRBJ2-5
TGTGCCAGCAGCCTGACTAAACCGGAGACCCAGTACTTC
CASSLTKPETQYF
>-|-|TRBV27|TRBJ2-1
TGTGCCAGCAGTATGATTCGGGGAACGCTAGCAGGGGACTCCTACAATGAGCAGTTCTTC
CASSMIRGTLAGDSYNEQFF
>-|-|TRBV3-1/TRBV3-2|TRBJ2-7
TGTGCCAGCAGCCAAGATCAGAACAGGCCCTACGAGCAGTACTTC
CASSQDQNRPYEQYF
>TRBD2|-|TRBV7-2|TRBJ2-7
TGTGCCAGCAGCTATAGCGGGGGAACCGACCTCCCCTACGAGCAGTACTTC
CASSYSGGTDLPYEQYF
>-|-|TRBV6-5|TRBJ1-1
TGTGCCAGCAGTTACCTCGGACAGCTCCCCACTGAAGCTTTCTTT
CASSYLGQLPTEAFF
>-|-|TRBV19|TRBJ2-5
TGTGCCAGTAGTACAGATAGCGGACCTAAGACCCAGTACTTC
CASSTDSGPKTQYF
>-|-|TRBV6-4|TRBJ2-3
TGTGCCAGCAGCCGGGATACTGGGGATACGCAGTATTTT
CASSRDTGDTQYF